Each of the 14 T cell receptor beta chains below was sequenced from the same sample in a study of T-cell memory formation after mild COVID-19. TCRdb re-analysed the 5' RACE reads in MiXCR, keeping a single row per CDR3 protein. Of 380,000 or so distinct CDR3 sequences in the sample, about 15% are singletons; the top ten hold around a fifth. Sequencing was carried out using PBMCs or a T cell subset sorted from them (not recorded which). The receptors stem from a young man who had mild COVID-19 (a few samples of this study predate the infection). Cell type and time point are not known.

This sequence joins TRBV28 and TRBJ2-5; 9 nucleotides match TRBD1. CDR1 is MDHEN, CDR2 SYDVKM, per germline. Germline trimming cut 4 bases from V and 4 bases from J; bases unmatched to any gene: 10. The length of the CDR3 is 16 residues. CDR3 protein: CASSSTGTGTAETQYF. CDR3 nucleotides: TGTGCCAGCAGTTCCACCGGGACAGGGACAGCAGAGACCCAGTACTTC.

V is TRBV6-2 or TRBV6-3 and J is TRBJ2-7; 8 nucleotides match TRBD2. Germline V gene lookup returns CDR1 MNHEY and CDR2 SVGEGT. The CDR3 sequence is 15 residues long. V shed 2 bases and J 3 bases; nucleotides not matched to a gene: 6. The CDR3 reads CASSYLGTSLYEQYV. The DNA of the CDR3 is TGTGCCAGCAGTTACCTCGGGACTAGTCTCTACGAGCAGTACGTC.

V and J are TRBV7-9 and TRBJ2-3, with D possibly matching TRBD2 (7 bases). The CDR3 contains 18 residues. Germline assignment: CDR1 SEHNR and CDR2 FQNEAQ (reference sequence). The V end was cut by 3 bases, the J end by 1 base, with 20 bases between. DNA of the CDR3: TGTGCCAGCAGCTTCCGACAGGCCCTACGGGGGGGCACAGATACGCAGTATTTT. Protein product: CASSFRQALRGGTDTQYF.

This clonotype was detected a few times. The V gene is TRBV7-3, the J gene TRBJ2-2; TRBD1 is a possible D gene (5 bases). In germline, CDR1 is SGHTA, CDR2 FQGTGA. Between the trimmed V and J ends, which lost 0 bases and 0 bases, there was a span of 5 bases. This CDR3 region has 15 residues. This CDR3 is CASSLTGANTGELFF. The CDR3 DNA is TGTGCCAGCAGCTTAACAGGGGCGAACACCGGGGAGCTGTTTTTT.

This clonotype was seen many times. V and J are TRBV5-1 and TRBJ1-6, with D perhaps matching TRBD1 (6 bases). Germline assignment: CDR1 SGHRS and CDR2 YFSETQ. The CDR3 is 16 amino acids. Trimming took 1 base from V and 7 from J, leaving 15 bases between them. The CDR3 loop is CASSLLPGEPNSPLHF. Written as DNA, the CDR3 is TGCGCCAGCAGCTTGCTACCAGGGGAACCGAATTCACCCCTCCACTTT.

The rearrangement uses TRBV7-9 and TRBJ2-2, with D possibly being TRBD2 (6 bases). Germline V gene data show CDR1 as SEHNR and CDR2 as FQNEAQ (reference sequence). The germline V and J ends were trimmed by 1 base and 4 bases, with 19 bases remaining between them. The CDR3 runs to 18 residues. CDR3 protein: CASSLGRRLFGGTGELFF. In DNA, the CDR3 is TGTGCCAGCAGCTTAGGGCGTCGGCTCTTCGGGGGCACCGGGGAGCTGTTTTTT.

Ten or more counts support this clonotype. The chain combines TRBV7-6 with TRBJ2-5; D gene uncertain. This CDR3 comprises 14 residues. Germline V gives CDR1 SGHVS, CDR2 FNYEAQ. V was shortened by 1 base and J by 5 bases, with 11 bases between the two germline ends. The CDR3 bases are TGTGCCAGCAGCTTAGGTAGCTGGGCGGAGACCCAGTACTTC. Amino acid sequence: CASSLGSWAETQYF. The entire variable domain, with the rest obtained from reference TRBV7-6 and TRBJ2-5, is as follows: GAGVSQSPRYKVTKRGQDVALRCDPISGHVSLYWYRQALGQGPEFLTYFNYEAQQDKSGLPNDRFSAERPEGSISTLTIQRTEQRDSAMYRCASSLGSWAETQYFGPGTRLLVL.

The chain is built from TRBV7-9 and TRBJ2-2; D not certain. V lost 3 bases to trimming and J lost 5 bases, with 7 bases between them. In germline, CDR1 is SEHNR, CDR2 FQNEAQ (reference sequence). The CDR3 consists of 13 residues. This CDR3 reads CASSFLPTGELFF. The CDR3 nucleotides are TGTGCCAGCAGCTTCCTCCCGACCGGGGAGCTGTTTTTT.

This clonotype has a count of ten or more. The chain is built from TRBV12-3 or TRBV12-4 and TRBJ2-1, with D unresolved. This CDR3 region has 13 residues. V was pared by 5 bases and J by 8 bases, with 13 bases between. The CDR3 DNA reads TGTGCCAGCAGTCCCCCGGGCTTCGATGAGCAGTTCTTC. The encoded protein is CASSPPGFDEQFF.

The chain joins TRBV29-1 to TRBJ2-7; TRBD2 matches 7 bases. The V gene's germline CDR1 is SQVTM and CDR2 ANQGSEA. After removal of 4 bases from V and 0 bases from J, the junction contained 6 bases not matched to a gene. The CDR3 extends over 14 amino acids. CDR3: CSVGPGTTSYEQYF. The CDR3 DNA reads as TGCAGCGTTGGTCCCGGGACTACCTCCTACGAGCAGTACTTC.

This clonotype was counted ten times or more. The chain is built from TRBV3-1 and TRBJ1-3; D is perhaps TRBD1 (6 bases). Looked up from germline, CDR1 is LGHDT and CDR2 is YNNKEL (reference sequence). The CDR3 spans 15 residues. V was pared by 6 bases and J by 4 bases, with 16 bases between. DNA of the CDR3: TGTGCCAGCAGTGCATACAGGGACGGCGGAAACACCATATATTTT. The encoded protein is CASSAYRDGGNTIYF.

Here the CDR3 DNA reads TGCGCCAGCAGCGATCAGACTAGCACGGAGACCCAGTACTTC. Protein product: CASSDQTSTETQYF. The chain joins TRBV5-1 to TRBJ2-5; 7 bases fit TRBD2. Trimming removed 4 bases from V and 5 bases from J; junction bases left unmatched: 8. The CDR3 has 14 residues. The V gene's germline CDR1 is SGHRS and CDR2 YFSETQ.

This clonotype was detected once. The chain employs TRBV9 and TRBJ2-1; unclear D gene. Trimming removed 4 bases at V and 1 base at J, with 9 bases between. The CDR3 runs to 14 residues. Looked up from germline, CDR1 is SGDLS and CDR2 is YYNGEE. The CDR3 region has the DNA TGTGCCAGCAGCAACCTAGAATCCTACAATGAGCAGTTCTTC. This codes for CASSNLESYNEQFF. The full variable domain, rest sourced from reference TRBV9 and TRBJ2-1, is DSGVTQTPKHLITATGQRVTLRCSPRSGDLSVYWYQQSLDQGLQFLIQYYNGEERAKGNILERFSAQQFPDLHSELNLSSLELGDSALYFCASSNLESYNEQFFGPGTRLTVL.

This clonotype was recorded at least ten times. The chain carries TRBV5-4 and TRBJ1-1; D is ambiguous. Germline V lookup: CDR1 SGHNT, CDR2 YYREEE (reference sequence). With 1 base removed from V and 3 bases from J, the gap between germline ends came to 10 bases. The CDR3 runs to 14 residues. This CDR3 reads CASSLSTLDTEAFF. CDR3 nucleotide sequence: TGTGCCAGCAGCTTGTCGACGTTGGACACTGAAGCTTTCTTT.